The sequence of this T cell receptor (beta chain) was determined in a study of T cell repertoires in cytomegalovirus infection. Overall study: Through public TCR beta signatures, both CMV infection and matching HLA type were indicated.

Via MiXCR, TCRdb re-called the reads, giving one row per CDR3 protein. The sample has some 180,000 distinct CDR3 sequences; about 17% are singletons. Comments on this clonotype: Its specificity is unknown.

Study observations and caveats: The ex vivo response showed dominance by HLA-C-restricted CMV-specific TCR beta clonotypes.

Sequencing used CD8+ T cells from PBMCs. The sequence was obtained from a human donor in good health (CMV status not recorded). Some clones in this sample may be carry-over from other donors' samples.

CDR3 region: CASQELAGIQETQYF. In nucleotides, the CDR3 is TGTGCCAGCCAAGAACTAGCGGGTATACAAGAGACCCAGTACTTC. The rearrangement links TRBV7-2 to TRBJ2-5; 9 nucleotides line up with TRBD2. The ends lost 8 bases at V and 2 bases at J; junction bases unmatched: 9. Germline assignment: CDR1 SGHTA and CDR2 FQGNSA. This CDR3 has 15 residues.